The subject of this entry is one TCR beta chain. TCRdb keeps only in-frame clones here, not all; method: immunoSEQ multiplex PCR. The sample includes around 200,000 clones, around nine tenths seen only once; the top ten take 2.5% to 3.5%. This sample is drawn from a study of blood T cell repertoires in COVID-19. As for the study in general: T cells, B-cell-depleted T cells, or PBMCs provided the cDNA or gDNA that served as material.

Trimming removed 2 bases from V and 8 bases from J, with 19 bases in between. CDR1 and CDR2 from the germline V gene are SGHVS and FQNEAQ. The CDR3 is made up of 16 amino acids. Sequencing used peripheral blood. The rearrangement joins TRBV7-8 to TRBJ2-1; TRBD2 is a possible D gene (5 bases). The receptor comes from a middle-aged man with active or convalescent COVID-19. In DNA, the CDR3 is TGTGCCAGCAGCTTAAGGGAGACTACCCGCCGCGATGAGCAGTTCTTC. It specifies CASSLRETTRRDEQFF.